The rows below give T cell receptor beta chains drawn from one sample of a study of T cell responses to AZD1222 COVID-19 vaccine. Sequencing used immunoSEQ multiplex PCR; TCRdb keeps in-frame clones, though not all of them. This sample has some 150,000 clones; roughly 90% occur once, and the top ten carry about 3.3%. The starting material was peripheral blood, obtained 28 days after the second AZD1222 dose. The receptors originated from an adult who received the AZD1222 COVID-19 vaccine. Both conserved end residues are part of each CDR3. The D gene is left open where the match is weak. Only some rows state a clone size, as once, few, many or a class for expanded clones.

TRBV9	-	TRBJ1-1	-	TGTGCCAGCAGCGCTCCGCGCAGGGGCAACACTGAAGCTTTCTTT	CASSAPRRGNTEAFF
TRBV28	once	TRBJ2-6	-	TGTGCCAGCAGTTTCCACAGGGGAGGCGGCTCCGGGGCCAACGTCCTGACTTTC	CASSFHRGGGSGANVLTF
TRBV11-2	-	TRBJ2-6	-	TGTGCCAGCAGCGAGGACAGTGAGGTACCTTTCTCTGGGGCCAACGTCCTGACTTTC	CASSEDSEVPFSGANVLTF
TRBV19	-	TRBJ2-1	-	TGTGCCAGTAGTAGGGCCGGGACCGTTGCCAATGAGCAGTTCTTC	CASSRAGTVANEQFF
TRBV14	-	TRBJ1-2	TRBD1	TGTGCCAGCAGCCTGACGACAGGGAGGTATGGCTACACCTTC	CASSLTTGRYGYTF
TRBV6-5	-	TRBJ1-1	-	TGTGCCAGCAGTTTTTCTCGGGGCTCTAACACTGAAGCTTTCTTT	CASSFSRGSNTEAFF
TRBV5-1	-	TRBJ2-7	-	TGCGCCAGCAGCTTGGTCGGGGCGGGCAACTACGAGCAGTACTTC	CASSLVGAGNYEQYF
TRBV19	-	TRBJ2-1	-	TGTGCCAGTAGCACCGGGAATGAGCAGTTCTTC	CASSTGNEQFF
TRBV24-1	-	TRBJ2-1	-	TGTGCCACCAGTGCGGGACTCCTAAGAGGTGAGCAGTTCTTC	CATSAGLLRGEQFF
TRBV3-1/TRBV3-2	once	TRBJ1-1	-	TGTGCCAGCAGCCAAGGAGGGTTGCCAGGGCGGACTGAAGCTTTCTTT	CASSQGGLPGRTEAFF
TRBV5-1	-	TRBJ1-2	-	TGCGCCAGCAGCTTCCCCGGGGAGCTCTATGGCTACACCTTC	CASSFPGELYGYTF
TRBV5-6	-	TRBJ1-2	-	TGTGCCAGCAGCTTACAGGGTTCCTATGGCTACACCTTC	CASSLQGSYGYTF
TRBV2	-	TRBJ1-4	TRBD1	TGTGCCAGCAGTGTCATGCGGGACAGGGGGATGGGGGAACTGTTTTTT	CASSVMRDRGMGELFF
TRBV4-1	-	TRBJ2-3	-	TGCGCCAGCAGCCAAGAATGGCAAGATACGCAGTATTTT	CASSQEWQDTQYF
TRBV18	-	TRBJ1-1	TRBD1	TGTGCCAGCTCACCACCAACCGGGACAGGGGTGGGGAACACTGAAGCTTTCTTT	CASSPPTGTGVGNTEAFF
TRBV11-2	-	TRBJ1-4	-	TGTGCCAGCAGCCTGGGCACAGCAACTAATGAAAAACTGTTTTTT	CASSLGTATNEKLFF
TRBV6-1	-	TRBJ1-1	TRBD1	TGTGCCAGCAGTGAATTCACAGGGGGCACTGAAGCTTTCTTT	CASSEFTGGTEAFF
TRBV5-1	-	TRBJ2-3	TRBD2	TGCGCCAGCAGCTTGGAACTAGCGGGAGGGACGGATACGCAGTATTTT	CASSLELAGGTDTQYF
TRBV11-2	once	TRBJ2-1	-	TGTGCCAGCAGCTTAGAGGGACACAATGAGCAGTTCTTC	CASSLEGHNEQFF
TRBV30	-	TRBJ2-5	TRBD2	TGTGCCTGGAGCGGGAGGGGGGTCCAAGAGACCCAGTACTTC	CAWSGRGVQETQYF
TRBV19	-	TRBJ2-3	TRBD2	TGTGCCACCTCGGGACTAGCGGGAGTCACAGATACGCAGTATTTT	CATSGLAGVTDTQYF
TRBV11-2	once	TRBJ2-3	TRBD2	TGTGCCAGCAGCCTTGGGACTAGCGGGAGTAACACAGATACGCAGTATTTT	CASSLGTSGSNTDTQYF
TRBV6-1	once	TRBJ2-5	-	TGTGCCAGCAGTGAAGTCCCTAGGGGGGGAGAGACCCAGTACTTC	CASSEVPRGGETQYF
TRBV21-1	-	TRBJ1-5	-	TGTGCCAGCAGCACACAGGGGGGACATAGCAATCAGCCCCAGCATTTT	CASSTQGGHSNQPQHF
TRBV9	-	TRBJ1-1	-	TGTGCCAGCAGCGTAACAAACACTGAAGCTTTCTTT	CASSVTNTEAFF
TRBV27	-	TRBJ2-1	TRBD2	TGTGCCAGCAGTCGGGCGGGAGGGGGGTACAATGAGCAGTTCTTC	CASSRAGGGYNEQFF
TRBV14	-	TRBJ1-2	-	TGTGCCAGCAGCCAAGATCGGACGTACTATGGCTACACCTTC	CASSQDRTYYGYTF
TRBV6-6	-	TRBJ1-2	-	TGTGCCAGCAGTTCCCTGGGGCTAGATGGCTACACCTTC	CASSSLGLDGYTF
TRBV5-8	-	TRBJ2-3	-	TGTGCCAGCAGCTTTCCCGGGACAGATACGCAGTATTTT	CASSFPGTDTQYF
TRBV2	-	TRBJ2-1	-	TGTGCCAGCACCCAGGACCCCCCGAACTACAATGAGCAGTTCTTC	CASTQDPPNYNEQFF
TRBV14	few	TRBJ2-7	TRBD2	TGTGCCAGCAGCCAATGGGGGGGAGGGCCCTCGAGGGAGCAGTACTTC	CASSQWGGGPSREQYF
TRBV19	-	TRBJ1-5	-	TGTGCCAGTAGTATCCCCTATAGCAATCAGCCCCAGCATTTT	CASSIPYSNQPQHF
TRBV9	-	TRBJ2-7	-	TGTGCCAGCAGCGTAGAGGGTACTACCTACGAGCAGTACTTC	CASSVEGTTYEQYF
TRBV5-1	-	TRBJ2-1	-	TGCGCCAGCAGCTTGGAGGACTACAATGAGCAGTTCTTC	CASSLEDYNEQFF
TRBV3-1/TRBV3-2	once	TRBJ1-2	-	TGTGCCAGCAGCCACCTGGACATACACGGTTATGGCTACACCTTC	CASSHLDIHGYGYTF
TRBV6-5	once	TRBJ2-4	-	TGTGCCAGCAGTACTCACAAAAACATTCAGTACTTC	CASSTHKNIQYF
TRBV23-1	few	TRBJ1-1	-	TGCGCCAGCAGTCAATCCGGTAACACTGAAGCTTTCTTT	CASSQSGNTEAFF
TRBV2	once	TRBJ2-1	TRBD2	TGTGCCAGTATGGGACTAGCGGGAAACAATGAGCAGTTCTTC	CASMGLAGNNEQFF
TRBV5-4	-	TRBJ2-5	-	TGTGCCAGCAGCTTGGCAGAAGAGACCCAGTACTTC	CASSLAEETQYF
TRBV4-2	-	TRBJ1-2	-	TGTGCCAGCAGCCAAGCAGACTATGGCTACACCTTC	CASSQADYGYTF
TRBV5-4	-	TRBJ2-5	TRBD1	TGTGCCAGCAGCTTGAGGGGGACAGTACAAGAGACCCAGTACTTC	CASSLRGTVQETQYF
TRBV24-1	-	TRBJ2-3	TRBD1	TGTGCCACCAGTGTAGGGACAGGGACAGATACGCAGTATTTT	CATSVGTGTDTQYF
TRBV7-9	-	TRBJ2-7	TRBD1	TGTGCCAGCAGCCCAACAGGGGGCCCCCTTTCCTACGAGCAGTACTTC	CASSPTGGPLSYEQYF
TRBV25-1	-	TRBJ1-4	TRBD1	TGTGCCTCTGGACAGGGAAATGAAAAACTGTTTTTT	CASGQGNEKLFF
TRBV19	-	TRBJ1-1	-	TGTGCCAGTAGCACAGGGAATAGGGAAGCTTTCTTT	CASSTGNREAFF
TRBV3-1/TRBV3-2	-	TRBJ2-7	-	TGTGCCAGCAGCCCCAGACAGCTCCAAGAAGCCGAGCAGTACTTC	CASSPRQLQEAEQYF
TRBV6-1	-	TRBJ2-1	-	TGTGCCAGCAGTGAAGGGCCTTGGAATGAGCAGTTCTTC	CASSEGPWNEQFF
TRBV6-1	-	TRBJ2-7	-	TGTGCCAGCAGTGAAGGGGCATTCTACGAGCAGTACTTC	CASSEGAFYEQYF
TRBV5-1	-	TRBJ2-3	TRBD2	TGCGCCAGCAGCGGCGCTAGCGGGGCGGTCACAGATACGCAGTATTTT	CASSGASGAVTDTQYF
TRBV20-1	-	TRBJ2-1	-	TGCAGTGCTAGTACTGTGGGGCTGTACAATGAGCAGTTCTTC	CSASTVGLYNEQFF
TRBV27	-	TRBJ2-1	-	TGTGCCAGCAGTCCAGGGACGGATGAGCAGTTCTTC	CASSPGTDEQFF